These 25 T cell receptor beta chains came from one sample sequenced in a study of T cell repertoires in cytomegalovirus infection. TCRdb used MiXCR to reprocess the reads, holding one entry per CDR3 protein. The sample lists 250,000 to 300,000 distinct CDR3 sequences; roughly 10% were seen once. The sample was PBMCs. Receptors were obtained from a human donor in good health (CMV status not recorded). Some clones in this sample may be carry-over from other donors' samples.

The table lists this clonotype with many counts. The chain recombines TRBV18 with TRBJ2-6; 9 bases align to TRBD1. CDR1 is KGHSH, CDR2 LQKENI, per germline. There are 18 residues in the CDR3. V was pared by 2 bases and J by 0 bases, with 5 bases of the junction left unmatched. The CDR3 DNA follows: TGTGCCAGCTCACCAAACAGGGGGCTTAGCTCTGGGGCCAACGTCCTGACTTTC. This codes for CASSPNRGLSSGANVLTF.

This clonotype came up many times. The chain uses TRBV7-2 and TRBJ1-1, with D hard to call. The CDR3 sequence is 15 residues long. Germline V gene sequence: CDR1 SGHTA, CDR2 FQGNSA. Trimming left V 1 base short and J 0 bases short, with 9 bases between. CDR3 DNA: TGTGCCAGCAGCTTAGAGGTATGGCTGAACACTGAAGCTTTCTTT. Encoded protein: CASSLEVWLNTEAFF.

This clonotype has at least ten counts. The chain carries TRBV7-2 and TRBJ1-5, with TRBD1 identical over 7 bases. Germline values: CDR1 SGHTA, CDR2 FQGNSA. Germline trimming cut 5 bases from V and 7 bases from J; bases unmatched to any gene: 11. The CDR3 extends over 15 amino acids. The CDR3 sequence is CASSSRGQDGQPQHF. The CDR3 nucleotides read TGTGCCAGCAGCAGTAGGGGGCAGGACGGCCAGCCCCAGCATTTT. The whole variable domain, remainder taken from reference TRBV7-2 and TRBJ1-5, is GAGVSQSPSNKVTEKGKDVELRCDPISGHTALYWYRQSLGQGLEFLIYFQGNSAPDKSGLPSDRFSAERTGGSVSTLTIQRTQQEDSAVYLCASSSRGQDGQPQHFGDGTRLSIL.

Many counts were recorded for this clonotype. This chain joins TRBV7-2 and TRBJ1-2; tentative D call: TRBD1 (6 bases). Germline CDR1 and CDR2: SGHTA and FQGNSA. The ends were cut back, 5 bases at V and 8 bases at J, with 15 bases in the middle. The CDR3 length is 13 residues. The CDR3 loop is CASSTRDMGGYTF. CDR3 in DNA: TGTGCCAGCAGCACCCGGGACATGGGGGGCTACACCTTC. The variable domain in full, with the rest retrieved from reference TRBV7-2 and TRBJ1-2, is GAGVSQSPSNKVTEKGKDVELRCDPISGHTALYWYRQSLGQGLEFLIYFQGNSAPDKSGLPSDRFSAERTGGSVSTLTIQRTQQEDSAVYLCASSTRDMGGYTFGSGTRLTVV.

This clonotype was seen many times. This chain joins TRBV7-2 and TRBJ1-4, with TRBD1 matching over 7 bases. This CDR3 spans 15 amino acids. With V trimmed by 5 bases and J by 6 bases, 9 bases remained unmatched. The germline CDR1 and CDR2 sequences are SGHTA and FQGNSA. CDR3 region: CASSLGGGGDEKLFF. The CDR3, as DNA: TGTGCCAGCAGCCTAGGGGGCGGGGGAGATGAAAAACTGTTTTTT.

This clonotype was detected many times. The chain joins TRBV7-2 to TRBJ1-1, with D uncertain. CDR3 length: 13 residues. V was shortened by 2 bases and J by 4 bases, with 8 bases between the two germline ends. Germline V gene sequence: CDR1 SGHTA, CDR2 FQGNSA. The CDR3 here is CASSLNRVTEAFF. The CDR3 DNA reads TGTGCCAGCAGCTTAAATAGGGTCACTGAAGCTTTCTTT.

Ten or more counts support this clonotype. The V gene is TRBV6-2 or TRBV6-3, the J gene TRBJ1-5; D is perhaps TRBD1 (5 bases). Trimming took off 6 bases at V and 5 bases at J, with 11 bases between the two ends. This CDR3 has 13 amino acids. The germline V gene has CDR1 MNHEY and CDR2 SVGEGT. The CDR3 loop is CASRDTGDQPQHF. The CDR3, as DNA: TGTGCCAGCAGGGACACGGGGGATCAGCCCCAGCATTTT.

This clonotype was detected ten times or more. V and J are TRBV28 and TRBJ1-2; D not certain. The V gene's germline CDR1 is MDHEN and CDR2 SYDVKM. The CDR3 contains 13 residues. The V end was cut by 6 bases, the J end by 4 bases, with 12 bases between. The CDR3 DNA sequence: TGTGCCAGCAGAGTGGACGCACGCTATGGCTACACCTTC. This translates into CASRVDARYGYTF.

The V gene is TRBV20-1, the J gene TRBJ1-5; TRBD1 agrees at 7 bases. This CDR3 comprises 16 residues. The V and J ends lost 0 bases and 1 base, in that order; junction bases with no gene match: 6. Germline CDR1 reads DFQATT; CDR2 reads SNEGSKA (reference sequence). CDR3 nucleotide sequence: TGCAGTGCTAGAGATCATACAGGGGTCAGCAATCAGCCCCAGCATTTT. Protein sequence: CSARDHTGVSNQPQHF.

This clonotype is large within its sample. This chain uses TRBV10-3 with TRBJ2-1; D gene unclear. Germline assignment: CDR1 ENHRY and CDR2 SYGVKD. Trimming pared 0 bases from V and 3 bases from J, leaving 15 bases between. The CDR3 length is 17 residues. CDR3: CAISESMAADDYNEQFF. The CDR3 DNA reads TGTGCCATCAGTGAGTCGATGGCGGCGGACGACTACAATGAGCAGTTCTTC.

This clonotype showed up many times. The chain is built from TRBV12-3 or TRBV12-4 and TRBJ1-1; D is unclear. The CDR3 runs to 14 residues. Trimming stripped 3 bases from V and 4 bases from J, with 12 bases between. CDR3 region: CASSFGLWGTEAFF. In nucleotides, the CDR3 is TGTGCCAGCAGTTTCGGCTTATGGGGCACTGAAGCTTTCTTT.

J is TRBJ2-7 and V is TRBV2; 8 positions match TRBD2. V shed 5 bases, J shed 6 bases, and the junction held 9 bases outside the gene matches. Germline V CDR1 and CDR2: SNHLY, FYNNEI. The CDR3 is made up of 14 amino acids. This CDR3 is CASSREGQGSEQYF. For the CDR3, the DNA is TGTGCCAGCAGTCGGGAGGGCCAAGGGTCCGAGCAGTACTTC.

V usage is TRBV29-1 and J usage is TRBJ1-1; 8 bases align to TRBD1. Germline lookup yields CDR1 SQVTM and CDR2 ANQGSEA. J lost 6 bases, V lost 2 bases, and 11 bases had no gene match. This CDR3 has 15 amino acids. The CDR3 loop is CSVERAQGASAEAFF. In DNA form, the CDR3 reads TGCAGCGTTGAACGGGCCCAGGGGGCTTCGGCTGAAGCTTTCTTT.

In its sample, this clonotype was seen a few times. This CDR3 reads CSVAIGDTQYF. DNA of the CDR3: TGCAGCGTTGCTATTGGAGATACGCAGTATTTT. This rearrangement joins TRBV29-1 to TRBJ2-3; no reliable D call. Germline V gene lookup returns CDR1 SQVTM and CDR2 ANQGSEA. This CDR3 is built from 11 residues. The V gene lost 4 bases and the J gene lost 5 bases, with 7 bases spanning the gap.

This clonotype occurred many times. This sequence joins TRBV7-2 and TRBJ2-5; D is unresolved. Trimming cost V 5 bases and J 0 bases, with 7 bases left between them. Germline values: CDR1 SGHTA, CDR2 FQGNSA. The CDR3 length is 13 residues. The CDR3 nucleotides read TGTGCCAGCAGCACGACCAACCAAGAGACCCAGTACTTC. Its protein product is CASSTTNQETQYF.

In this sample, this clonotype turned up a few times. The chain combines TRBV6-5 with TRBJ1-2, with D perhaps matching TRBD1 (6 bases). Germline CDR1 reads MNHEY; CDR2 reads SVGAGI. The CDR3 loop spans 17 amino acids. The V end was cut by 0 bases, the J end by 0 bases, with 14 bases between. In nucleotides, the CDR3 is TGTGCCAGCAGTTACTCCCGACGACAGGACGCTAACTATGGCTACACCTTC. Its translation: CASSYSRRQDANYGYTF.

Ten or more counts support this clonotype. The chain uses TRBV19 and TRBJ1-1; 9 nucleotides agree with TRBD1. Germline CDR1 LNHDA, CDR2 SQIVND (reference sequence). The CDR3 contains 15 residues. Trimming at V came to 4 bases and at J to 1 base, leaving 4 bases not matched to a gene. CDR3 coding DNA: TGTGCCAGTAGTAAAGGACAGGGGCGGAACACTGAAGCTTTCTTT. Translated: CASSKGQGRNTEAFF.

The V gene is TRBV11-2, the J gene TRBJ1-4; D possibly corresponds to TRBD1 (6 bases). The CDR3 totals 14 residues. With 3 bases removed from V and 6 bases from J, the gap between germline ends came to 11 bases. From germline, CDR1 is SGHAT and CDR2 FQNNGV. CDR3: CASSLSHRDEKLFF. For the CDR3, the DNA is TGTGCCAGCAGCTTGTCTCACAGGGATGAAAAACTGTTTTTT.

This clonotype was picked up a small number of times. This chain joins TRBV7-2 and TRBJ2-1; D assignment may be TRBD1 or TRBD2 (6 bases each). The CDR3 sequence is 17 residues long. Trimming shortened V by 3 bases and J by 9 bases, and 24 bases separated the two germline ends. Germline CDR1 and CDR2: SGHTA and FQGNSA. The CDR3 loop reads CASSFRGGRPSAGEQFF. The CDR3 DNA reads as TGTGCCAGCAGCTTTAGAGGGGGGCGGCCCTCGGCTGGTGAGCAGTTCTTC. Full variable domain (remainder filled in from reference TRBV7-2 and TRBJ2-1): GAGVSQSPSNKVTEKGKDVELRCDPISGHTALYWYRQSLGQGLEFLIYFQGNSAPDKSGLPSDRFSAERTGGSVSTLTIQRTQQEDSAVYLCASSFRGGRPSAGEQFFGPGTRLTVL.

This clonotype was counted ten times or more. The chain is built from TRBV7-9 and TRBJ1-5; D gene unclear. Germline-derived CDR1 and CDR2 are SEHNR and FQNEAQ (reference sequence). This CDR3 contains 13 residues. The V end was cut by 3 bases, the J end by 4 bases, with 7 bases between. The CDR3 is CASSFGENQPQHF. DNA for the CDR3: TGTGCCAGCAGCTTTGGAGAAAATCAGCCCCAGCATTTT.

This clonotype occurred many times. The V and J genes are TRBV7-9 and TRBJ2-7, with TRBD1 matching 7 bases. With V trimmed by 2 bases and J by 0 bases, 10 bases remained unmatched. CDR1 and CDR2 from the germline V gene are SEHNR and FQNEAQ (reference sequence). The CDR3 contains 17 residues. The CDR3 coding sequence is TGTGCCAGCAGCTTACAAACCGGGACAGAAAGCTCCTACGAGCAGTACTTC. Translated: CASSLQTGTESSYEQYF.

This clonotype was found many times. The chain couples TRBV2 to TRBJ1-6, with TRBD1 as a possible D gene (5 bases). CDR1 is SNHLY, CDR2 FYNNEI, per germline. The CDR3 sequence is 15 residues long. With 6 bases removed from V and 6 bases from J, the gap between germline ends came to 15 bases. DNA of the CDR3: TGTGCCAGCAGAGTTCGGGACCCGGCTAATTCACCCCTCCACTTT. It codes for CASRVRDPANSPLHF.

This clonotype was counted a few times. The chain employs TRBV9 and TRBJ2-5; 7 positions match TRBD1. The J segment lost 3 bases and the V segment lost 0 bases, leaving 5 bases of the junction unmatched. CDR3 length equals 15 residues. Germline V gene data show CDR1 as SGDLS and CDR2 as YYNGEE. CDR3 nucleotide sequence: TGTGCCAGCAGCGTAGCTACGGGACAGAAAGAGACCCAGTACTTC. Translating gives CASSVATGQKETQYF.

CDR3 DNA: TGTGCCAGCAGTCAAAGGACAGGGAGGGAGACCCAGTACTTC. As protein: CASSQRTGRETQYF. The rearrangement links TRBV12-3 or TRBV12-4 to TRBJ2-5; 8 bases align to TRBD1. The CDR3 covers 14 residues. J lost 5 bases, V lost 5 bases, and 7 bases had no gene match.

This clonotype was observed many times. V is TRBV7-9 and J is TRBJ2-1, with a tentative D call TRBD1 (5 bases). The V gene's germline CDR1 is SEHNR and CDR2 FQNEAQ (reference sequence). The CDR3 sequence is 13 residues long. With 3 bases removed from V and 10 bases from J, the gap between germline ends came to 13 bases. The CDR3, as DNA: TGTGCCAGCAGCTTTGCAGGGTATTGGGAGCAGTTCTTC. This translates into CASSFAGYWEQFF.